This T cell receptor (beta chain) originates from a study of T cells after yellow fever vaccination. The study, taken as a whole, reports: Booster sampling recovered most clones from primary vaccination (approximately 97% CD4, around 88% CD8). Of the clonotypes, a small share occurred in both CD4 and CD8 compartments.

As for this clonotype: The target antigen is unknown.

MiXCR was run by TCRdb on the 5' RACE reads, yielding one entry per CDR3 protein. The sample lists approximately 510,000 distinct CDR3 sequences; 20% to 25% were seen once. The CDR3 has 15 amino acids. V lost 1 base and J 4 bases, leaving 11 bases between the germline ends. CDR1 SGHKS and CDR2 YYEKEE come from the germline V gene (reference sequence). The receptor was derived from a young man who received the YFV17D yellow fever vaccine. Sequencing was performed on PBMCs, taken approximately 20 days after the first yellow fever vaccination. The rearrangement uses TRBV5-5 and TRBJ2-2; D is perhaps TRBD2 (6 bases). The CDR3 DNA follows: TGTGCCAGCAGCTTGCGGAGGGACCCCACCGGGGAGCTGTTTTTT. Its protein product is CASSLRRDPTGELFF.